These 9 T cell receptor beta chains were sequenced from one sample in a study of cytomegalovirus exposure and HLA in healthy donors. 13 Jbeta primers and 60 Vbeta primers were used for the PCR. Repertoires were generated with immunoSEQ multiplex PCR, while TCRdb's copy carries only in-frame clones and drops some. The top ten clones hold less than 3.5% of a sample with hundreds of thousands of clones, over 65% of them seen once. Sequencing used PBMCs. All receptors derive from a woman aged 60-70 years in good health and CMV-seropositive.

The chain employs TRBV5-1 and TRBJ2-1; 7 nucleotides agree with TRBD2. CDR3 size: 14 residues. Looked up from germline, CDR1 is SGHRS and CDR2 is YFSETQ. V was pared by 4 bases and J by 3 bases, with 4 bases of the junction left unmatched. The CDR3: CASSPGGGYNEQFF. DNA for the CDR3: TGCGCCAGCAGCCCCGGCGGGGGCTACAATGAGCAGTTCTTC.

This clone was observed a few times. CDR3 coding DNA: TGTGCCAGCAGCCCCGACACCGGGGAGCTGTTTTTT. Protein product: CASSPDTGELFF. The genes are TRBV7-7 and TRBJ2-2; D is uncertain. The germline V gene has CDR1 SSHAT and CDR2 FNYEAQ (reference sequence). V lost 5 bases and J 3 bases, leaving 4 bases between the germline ends. CDR3 length: 12 residues.

The chain uses TRBV4-2 and TRBJ2-7; TRBD2 matches 15 bases. Germline values: CDR1 LGHNA, CDR2 YNFKEQ. J gave up 2 bases and V 1 base, and 6 bases lay outside the gene matches. This CDR3 comprises 18 residues. CDR3 in amino acids: CASSQAGLAGGTPYEQYF. The CDR3 DNA reads as TGTGCCAGCAGCCAAGCGGGACTAGCGGGGGGAACGCCCTACGAGCAGTACTTC.

The chain couples TRBV27 to TRBJ2-2; TRBD2 agrees at 14 bases. Unmatched junction bases numbered 4, after V lost 5 bases and J lost 5 bases. The germline V gene has CDR1 MNHEY and CDR2 SMNVEV (reference sequence). The CDR3 is 16 residues long. The CDR3 DNA follows: TGTGCCAGCAGTCACCGACTAGCGGGGGGGACCGGGGAGCTGTTTTTT. This gives the protein CASSHRLAGGTGELFF.

The rearrangement links TRBV28 to TRBJ2-1; perhaps TRBD1 as D (6 bases). The CDR3 contains 16 residues. V lost 4 bases and J lost 1, with 14 bases in between. Germline V CDR1 and CDR2: MDHEN, SYDVKM. The CDR3 DNA reads TGTGCCAGCAGTTCGCCCCAGGGGCAATCCTACAATGAGCAGTTCTTC. Amino acid sequence: CASSSPQGQSYNEQFF.

This clone was observed a few times. The chain combines TRBV29-1 with TRBJ2-1; 10 nucleotides agree with TRBD1. The germline V gene has CDR1 SQVTM and CDR2 ANQGSEA. The CDR3 has 12 amino acids. J was trimmed by 8 bases and V by 7 bases; bases with no gene match: 5. CDR3 DNA: TGCAGCGGCGGACAGGGGGGCCATGAGCAGTTCTTC. Its protein is CSGGQGGHEQFF.

The chain couples TRBV30 to TRBJ2-5; 9 positions agree with TRBD2. The assigned J gene may be wrong: the sequence end matches TRBJ2-7 better. Germline V gene sequence: CDR1 GTSNPN, CDR2 SVGIG (reference sequence). The CDR3 loop spans 15 amino acids. The CDR3 region is CAWSVSGGSPYEQYF. The DNA for the CDR3 is TGTGCCTGGAGTGTAAGCGGGGGGTCCCCCTACGAGCAGTACTTC.

This clone appeared a few times. The chain links TRBV9 to TRBJ2-2; D might be TRBD2 (5 bases). The ends were cut back, 0 bases at V and 6 bases at J, with 9 bases in the middle. The length of the CDR3 is 14 residues. Germline V gives CDR1 SGDLS, CDR2 YYNGEE. The CDR3 reads CASSVVASPGELFF. CDR3 nucleotide sequence: TGTGCCAGCAGCGTAGTCGCTAGCCCCGGGGAGCTGTTTTTT. The full variable domain, with the rest looked up from reference TRBV9 and TRBJ2-2, is DSGVTQTPKHLITATGQRVTLRCSPRSGDLSVYWYQQSLDQGLQFLIQYYNGEERAKGNILERFSAQQFPDLHSELNLSSLELGDSALYFCASSVVASPGELFFGEGSRLTVL.

The CDR3: CASSLTGVQTGELFF. The CDR3 DNA reads as TGTGCCAGCAGCCTGACAGGGGTACAGACCGGGGAGCTGTTTTTT. The V and J genes are TRBV7-3 and TRBJ2-2; 8 bases are a match to TRBD1. Germline CDR1 is SGHTA and CDR2 is FQGTGA. The trim removed 5 bases at V and 5 bases at J, leaving 7 bases unmatched. There are 15 residues in the CDR3.